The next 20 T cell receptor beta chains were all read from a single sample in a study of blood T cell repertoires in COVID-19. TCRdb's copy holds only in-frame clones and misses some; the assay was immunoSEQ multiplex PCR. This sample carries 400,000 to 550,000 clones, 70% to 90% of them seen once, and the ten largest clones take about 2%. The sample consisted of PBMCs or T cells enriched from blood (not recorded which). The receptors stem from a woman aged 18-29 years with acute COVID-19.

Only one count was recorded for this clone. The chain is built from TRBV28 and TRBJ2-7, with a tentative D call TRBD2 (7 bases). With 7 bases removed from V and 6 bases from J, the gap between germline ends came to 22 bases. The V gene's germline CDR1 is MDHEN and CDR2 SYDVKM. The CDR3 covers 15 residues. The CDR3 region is CASISGGTLTGEQYF. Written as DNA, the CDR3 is TGTGCCAGCATCTCGGGGGGCACCCTAACTGGCGAGCAGTACTTC.

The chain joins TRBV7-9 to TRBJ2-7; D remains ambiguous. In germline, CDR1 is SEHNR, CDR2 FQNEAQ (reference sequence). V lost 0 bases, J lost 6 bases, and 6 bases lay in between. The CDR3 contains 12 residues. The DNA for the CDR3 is TGTGCCAGCAGCTTAGCCCCGGGCGAGCAGTACTTC. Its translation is CASSLAPGEQYF.

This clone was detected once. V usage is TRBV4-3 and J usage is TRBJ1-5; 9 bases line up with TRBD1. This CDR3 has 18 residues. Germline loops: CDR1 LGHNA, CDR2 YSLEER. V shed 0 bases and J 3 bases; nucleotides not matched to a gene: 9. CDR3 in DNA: TGCGCCAGCAGCCAAGATTATTTGGGACAGGGAAACAATCAGCCCCAGCATTTT. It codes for CASSQDYLGQGNNQPQHF.

CDR3 protein: CASSTRQGSNWNTEAFF. The CDR3 nucleotides are TGTGCCAGCAGCACCCGACAGGGCTCAAACTGGAACACTGAAGCTTTCTTT. The gene calls are TRBV11-2 and TRBJ1-1; TRBD1 agrees at 7 bases. CDR1 is SGHAT and CDR2 is FQNNGV in the germline V gene. This CDR3 has 17 amino acids. The ends lost 5 bases at V and 1 base at J; junction bases unmatched: 13.

The CDR3 sequence is CASSLDLDRATNEKLFF. The CDR3 region has the DNA TGTGCCAGCAGCTTAGATCTGGACAGAGCAACTAATGAAAAACTGTTTTTT. The rearrangement uses TRBV11-2 and TRBJ1-4, with D perhaps matching TRBD1 (6 bases). This CDR3 spans 17 amino acids. The germline CDR1 and CDR2 sequences are SGHAT and FQNNGV. The V end lost 0 bases, the J end lost 0 bases, and 11 bases lay between the germline ends.

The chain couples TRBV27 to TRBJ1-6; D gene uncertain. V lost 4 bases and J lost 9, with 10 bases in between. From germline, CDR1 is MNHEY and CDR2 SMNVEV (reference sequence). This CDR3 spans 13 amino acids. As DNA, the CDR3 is TGTGCCAGCAGTTCTGAGGGAAGTTCACCCCTCCACTTT. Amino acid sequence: CASSSEGSSPLHF.

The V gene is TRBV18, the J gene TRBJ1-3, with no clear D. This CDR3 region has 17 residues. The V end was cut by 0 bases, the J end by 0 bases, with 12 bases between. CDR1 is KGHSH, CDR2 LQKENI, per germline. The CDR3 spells CASSPPGERISGNTIYF. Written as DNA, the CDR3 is TGTGCCAGCTCACCACCGGGCGAAAGGATCTCTGGAAACACCATATATTTT.

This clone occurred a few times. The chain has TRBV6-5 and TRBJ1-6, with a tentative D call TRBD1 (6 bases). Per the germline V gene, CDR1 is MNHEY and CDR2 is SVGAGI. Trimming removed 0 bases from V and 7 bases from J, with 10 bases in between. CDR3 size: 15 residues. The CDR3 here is CASSYSTRGNSPLHF. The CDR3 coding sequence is TGTGCCAGCAGTTACTCGACCAGGGGAAATTCACCCCTCCACTTT.

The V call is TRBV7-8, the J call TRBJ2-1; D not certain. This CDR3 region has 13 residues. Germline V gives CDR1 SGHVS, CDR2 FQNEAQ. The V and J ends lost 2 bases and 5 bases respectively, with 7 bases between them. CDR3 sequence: CASSLREDNEQFF. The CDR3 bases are TGTGCCAGCAGCTTACGAGAAGACAATGAGCAGTTCTTC.

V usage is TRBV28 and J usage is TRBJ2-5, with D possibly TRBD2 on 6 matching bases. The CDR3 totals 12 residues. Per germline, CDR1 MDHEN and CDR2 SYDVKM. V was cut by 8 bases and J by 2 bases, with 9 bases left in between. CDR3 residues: CASGSGQETQYF. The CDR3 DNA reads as TGTGCCAGCGGTAGCGGACAAGAGACCCAGTACTTC.

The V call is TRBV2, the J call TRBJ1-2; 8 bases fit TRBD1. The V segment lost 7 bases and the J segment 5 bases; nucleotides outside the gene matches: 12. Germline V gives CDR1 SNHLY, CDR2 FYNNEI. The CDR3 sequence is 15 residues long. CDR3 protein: CASNPNGQGPYGYTF. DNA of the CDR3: TGTGCCAGCAACCCTAATGGACAGGGACCGTATGGCTACACCTTC.

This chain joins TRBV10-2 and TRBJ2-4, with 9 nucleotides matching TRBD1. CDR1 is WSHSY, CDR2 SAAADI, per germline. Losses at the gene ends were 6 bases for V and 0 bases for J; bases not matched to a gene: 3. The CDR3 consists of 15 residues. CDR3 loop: CASRRQGEAKNIQYF. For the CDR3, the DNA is TGCGCCAGCAGGAGACAGGGGGAAGCCAAAAACATTCAGTACTTC.

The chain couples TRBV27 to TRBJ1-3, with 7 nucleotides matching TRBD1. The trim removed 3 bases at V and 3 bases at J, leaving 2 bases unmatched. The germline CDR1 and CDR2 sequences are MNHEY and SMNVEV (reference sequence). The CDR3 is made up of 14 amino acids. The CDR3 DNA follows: TGTGCCAGCAGTTTGACAGGGTTTGGAAACACCATATATTTT. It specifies CASSLTGFGNTIYF.

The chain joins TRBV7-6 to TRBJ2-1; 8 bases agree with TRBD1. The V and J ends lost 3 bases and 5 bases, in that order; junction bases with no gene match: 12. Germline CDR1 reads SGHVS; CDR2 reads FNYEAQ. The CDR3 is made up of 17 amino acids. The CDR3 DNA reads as TGTGCCAGCAGCTTCTACCGACCGACAGGGGTTCACAATGAGCAGTTCTTC. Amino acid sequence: CASSFYRPTGVHNEQFF.

The CDR3 protein is CASSFLAGGSYEQYF. The CDR3 DNA is TGTGCCAGCAGCTTTCTAGCGGGAGGATCCTACGAGCAGTACTTC. The chain employs TRBV6-5 and TRBJ2-7; 11 nucleotides align to TRBD2. Germline loops: CDR1 MNHEY, CDR2 SVGAGI. This CDR3 region has 15 residues. V trimming: 6 bases; J trimming: 1 base; junction bases outside the gene matches: 5.

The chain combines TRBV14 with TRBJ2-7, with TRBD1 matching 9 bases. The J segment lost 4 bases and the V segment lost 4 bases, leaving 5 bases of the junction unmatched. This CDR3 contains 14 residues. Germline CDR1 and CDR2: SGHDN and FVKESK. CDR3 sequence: CASSPGTGRYEQYF. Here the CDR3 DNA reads TGTGCCAGCAGCCCCGGGACAGGGCGGTACGAGCAGTACTTC.

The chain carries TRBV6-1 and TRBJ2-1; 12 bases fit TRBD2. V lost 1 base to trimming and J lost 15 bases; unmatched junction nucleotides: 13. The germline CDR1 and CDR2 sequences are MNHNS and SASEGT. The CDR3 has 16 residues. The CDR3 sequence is CASSEVGYLAGGGGFF. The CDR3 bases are TGTGCCAGCAGTGAAGTTGGATACCTAGCGGGAGGGGGCGGGTTCTTC.

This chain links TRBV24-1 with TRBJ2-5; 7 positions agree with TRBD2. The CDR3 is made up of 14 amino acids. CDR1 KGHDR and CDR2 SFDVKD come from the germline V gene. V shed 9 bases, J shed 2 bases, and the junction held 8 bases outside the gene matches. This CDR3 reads CATGQGGRQETQYF. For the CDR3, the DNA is TGTGCCACCGGGCAGGGAGGGAGACAAGAGACCCAGTACTTC.

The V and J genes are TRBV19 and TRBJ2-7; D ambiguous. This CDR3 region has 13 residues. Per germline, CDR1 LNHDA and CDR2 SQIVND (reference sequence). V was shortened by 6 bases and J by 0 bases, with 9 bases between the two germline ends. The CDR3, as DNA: TGTGCCAGTAGAGACATTAGCTCCTACGAGCAGTACTTC. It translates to CASRDISSYEQYF. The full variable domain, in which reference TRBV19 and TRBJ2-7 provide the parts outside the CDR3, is DGGITQSPKYLFRKEGQNVTLSCEQNLNHDAMYWYRQDPGQGLRLIYYSQIVNDFQKGDIAEGYSVSREKKESFPLTVTSAQKNPTAFYLCASRDISSYEQYFGPGTRLTVT.

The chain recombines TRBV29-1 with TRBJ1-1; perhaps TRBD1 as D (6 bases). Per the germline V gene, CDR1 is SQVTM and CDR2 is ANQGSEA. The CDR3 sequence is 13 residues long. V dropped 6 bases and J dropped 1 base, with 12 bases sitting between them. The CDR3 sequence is CSVYRDTNTEAFF. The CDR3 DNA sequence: TGCAGCGTCTACCGGGACACGAACACTGAAGCTTTCTTT. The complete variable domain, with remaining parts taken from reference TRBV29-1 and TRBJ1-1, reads SAVISQKPSRDICQRGTSLTIQCQVDSQVTMMFWYRQQPGQSLTLIATANQGSEATYESGFVIDKFPISRPNLTFSTLTVSNMSPEDSSIYLCSVYRDTNTEAFFGQGTRLTVV.